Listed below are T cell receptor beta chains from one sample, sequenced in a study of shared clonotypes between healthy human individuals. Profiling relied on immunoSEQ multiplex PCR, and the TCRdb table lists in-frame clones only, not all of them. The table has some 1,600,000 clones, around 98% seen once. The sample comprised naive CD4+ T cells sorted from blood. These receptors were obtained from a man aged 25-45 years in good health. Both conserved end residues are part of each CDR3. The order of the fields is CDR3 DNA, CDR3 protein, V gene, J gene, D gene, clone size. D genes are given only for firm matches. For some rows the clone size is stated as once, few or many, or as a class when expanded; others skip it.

CDR3 DNA: TGTGCCAGCAGCTTAGCGGGAGGCATTGAGCAGTTCTTC
CDR3 protein: CASSLAGGIEQFF
V gene: TRBV7-3
J gene: TRBJ2-1
D gene: TRBD2
clone size: .

CDR3 DNA: TGTGCCATCAGCCCCAACGGGGGACAGGGGGTTCGTGGCTACACCTTC
CDR3 protein: CAISPNGGQGVRGYTF
V gene: TRBV10-3
J gene: TRBJ1-2
D gene: TRBD1
clone size: .

CDR3 DNA: TGCGCCAGCAGCCTCACTAGCGGGAAGGACTACGAGCAGTACTTC
CDR3 protein: CASSLTSGKDYEQYF
V gene: TRBV4-3
J gene: TRBJ2-7
D gene: TRBD2
clone size: .

CDR3 DNA: TGTGCCAGCAGCTTAAGGCGGAGAGATACGCAGTATTTT
CDR3 protein: CASSLRRRDTQYF
V gene: TRBV7-2
J gene: TRBJ2-3
D gene: .
clone size: .

CDR3 DNA: TGTGCCAGCAGCTTAGGAGACAGGGGGCCTTACAATGAGCAGTTCTTC
CDR3 protein: CASSLGDRGPYNEQFF
V gene: TRBV7-9
J gene: TRBJ2-1
D gene: TRBD1
clone size: .

CDR3 DNA: TGTGCCAGCAGTTCAACAGGGGACACCGGGGAGCTGTTTTTT
CDR3 protein: CASSSTGDTGELFF
V gene: TRBV28
J gene: TRBJ2-2
D gene: TRBD1
clone size: .

CDR3 DNA: TGTGCCAGCTCCCCCTTCGCGGACACAGGGGCTCGATGGGAAAAACTGTTTTTT
CDR3 protein: CASSPFADTGARWEKLFF
V gene: TRBV18
J gene: TRBJ1-4
D gene: TRBD1
clone size: .

CDR3 DNA: TGTGCCAGCAGCTTCGATCACGGGGGATATACTGAAGCTTTCTTT
CDR3 protein: CASSFDHGGYTEAFF
V gene: TRBV11-1
J gene: TRBJ1-1
D gene: .
clone size: .

CDR3 DNA: TGTGCCAGCAGCTTAGTTCAGGGGGCCCTGATAATCCACGAGCAGTACTTC
CDR3 protein: CASSLVQGALIIHEQYF
V gene: TRBV7-9
J gene: TRBJ2-7
D gene: TRBD1
clone size: .

CDR3 DNA: TGTGCCAGCAGTTCCGGGACAGCGAGACTAAGTCCGTACTTC
CDR3 protein: CASSSGTARLSPYF
V gene: TRBV28
J gene: TRBJ2-7
D gene: TRBD1
clone size: .

CDR3 DNA: TGTGCCATCAGGGGGACAGAGCCTGAGTACTTC
CDR3 protein: CAIRGTEPEYF
V gene: TRBV10-3
J gene: TRBJ2-7
D gene: TRBD1
clone size: once

CDR3 DNA: TGTGCCTGGAGTATAGGAGCAACTAATGAAAAACTGTTTTTT
CDR3 protein: CAWSIGATNEKLFF
V gene: TRBV30
J gene: TRBJ1-4
D gene: .
clone size: .

CDR3 DNA: TGTGCCTGGAGTGGATGGACAGTAGTGGAGGAAGCTTTCTTT
CDR3 protein: CAWSGWTVVEEAFF
V gene: TRBV30
J gene: TRBJ1-1
D gene: .
clone size: .

CDR3 DNA: TGTGCCAGCAGGCCCATACCCGAAGCTTTCTTT
CDR3 protein: CASRPIPEAFF
V gene: TRBV6-1
J gene: TRBJ1-1
D gene: .
clone size: .

CDR3 DNA: TGTGCCAGCAGAACCGAGGGACAGGGGAACACTGAAGCTTTCTTT
CDR3 protein: CASRTEGQGNTEAFF
V gene: TRBV28
J gene: TRBJ1-1
D gene: TRBD1
clone size: .

CDR3 DNA: TGTGCCAGCAGCGAGACTACGCATGAGCAGTTCTTC
CDR3 protein: CASSETTHEQFF
V gene: TRBV9
J gene: TRBJ2-1
D gene: .
clone size: .

CDR3 DNA: TGTGCCAGCAGGCAACTAGCGGGAGTCGGCAAAAACATTCAGTACTTC
CDR3 protein: CASRQLAGVGKNIQYF
V gene: TRBV27
J gene: TRBJ2-4
D gene: TRBD2
clone size: .

CDR3 DNA: TGTGCCAGCAGCCCCCGGGGCGGCCGGAATGAAAAACTGTTTTTT
CDR3 protein: CASSPRGGRNEKLFF
V gene: TRBV7-8
J gene: TRBJ1-4
D gene: .
clone size: .